This entry concerns a single T cell receptor beta chain. What it recognizes is unknown. Profiles of TCR beta VDJ and CDR3 were generated from a genomic DNA template. MiXCR was run by TCRdb on the reads, yielding one entry per CDR3 protein. The top ten hold just under 20% of the sample, which has around 220,000 distinct CDR3 sequences, about half seen once. Flow cytometry had shown expanded CD8+CD57+ cells in the patients chosen for sequencing. When blood sampling took place, the patients had received no therapy. This sample is part of a study of CD8+CD57+ T cells in acquired aplastic anemia. Study-wide context: Mean yield of DNA from sorted CD4+ and CD8+ cells was approximately 3 ug. General study findings and limits: Overlap between patients and controls comprised about 30 CD8+ CDR3 sequences. Patients and controls were not found to differ significantly in CD8+ Simpson's diversity.

The CDR3 runs 13 residues. From germline, CDR1 is SNHLY and CDR2 FYNNEI. V was trimmed by 4 bases and J by 7 bases, leaving 13 bases between them. The chain employs TRBV2 and TRBJ1-1, with D possibly matching TRBD1 (5 bases). Sequencing used sorted CD4+, CD8+, or CD8+CD57+ T cells (not recorded which) from PBMCs. The receptor was isolated from a human donor with aplastic anemia. CDR3 region: CASSATSGGEAFF. The DNA of the CDR3 is TGTGCCAGCAGTGCGACTAGCGGGGGTGAAGCTTTCTTT.